The following is a TCR beta chain sequence with its context. The antigen remains unidentified. The sample carries other DNA sequences with the same CDR3. TCRdb's table, derived via immunoSEQ multiplex PCR, lists solely in-frame clones and lacks some. The repertoire holds about 140,000 clones, almost 90% seen once, with approximately 3.7% in the top ten. The sample is drawn from a study of T cell responses to AZD1222 COVID-19 vaccine. The overall study: Second doses that came at about 4 or about 12 weeks were put together. The study's findings and limits: Close to half of spike-specific TCRs reportedly recognize unmutated variant regions. The study identified only six AZD1222 recipients as seropositive at baseline.

Looked up from germline, CDR1 is SGHTA and CDR2 is FQGNSA. CDR3 size: 14 residues. V was pared by 5 bases and J by 4 bases, with 13 bases between. The chain joins TRBV7-2 to TRBJ2-3; D perhaps matches TRBD2 (5 bases). Source: peripheral blood, taken on day 0 of AZD1222 vaccination. This TCR came from an adult in good health. DNA of the CDR3: TGTGCCAGCAGCCCAGAGGGTACGGCAGATACGCAGTATTTT. Protein: CASSPEGTADTQYF.